The 17 T cell receptor beta chains presented below share a single source sample, sequenced in a study of blood T cell repertoires in COVID-19. Sequenced by immunoSEQ multiplex PCR; TCRdb stores in-frame clones only, minus some. The data hold over 200,000 clones, with about nine tenths observed a single time. The sequencing sample was made of peripheral blood. The receptors derive from a woman in her sixties or seventies with acute or convalescent COVID-19.

The chain is built from TRBV3-1 (or the pseudogene TRBV3-2) and TRBJ2-3; tentatively, D is TRBD2 (6 bases). The V end lost 4 bases, the J end lost 3 bases, and 14 bases lay between the germline ends. This CDR3 is built from 15 residues. Germline V gives CDR1 LGHDT, CDR2 YNNKEL (reference sequence). The CDR3 DNA sequence: TGTGCCAGCAGCCCCCAGAGCCGGGGGACAGATACGCAGTATTTT. Translation: CASSPQSRGTDTQYF.

The chain links TRBV6-2 or TRBV6-3 to TRBJ1-5, with D maybe TRBD1 (5 bases). The germline V gene has CDR1 MNHEY and CDR2 SVGEGT. V was shortened by 5 bases and J by 1 base, with 9 bases between the two germline ends. The CDR3 contains 14 residues. CDR3 amino acids: CASSHQGSNQPQHF. The CDR3 nucleotides read TGTGCCAGCAGTCACCAGGGAAGCAATCAGCCCCAGCATTTT.

Details on this clone: In the same sample, other DNA sequences code for this CDR3. The chain carries TRBV12-3 or TRBV12-4 and TRBJ1-2; 10 nucleotides match TRBD1. This CDR3 comprises 13 residues. J lost 5 bases, V lost 6 bases, and 3 bases had no gene match. The CDR3 spells CASSPGQGYGYTF. The CDR3, as DNA: TGTGCCAGCAGCCCGGGACAGGGGTATGGCTACACCTTC.

The V call is TRBV5-6, the J call TRBJ1-2, with 7 bases identical to TRBD1. Germline V gene data show CDR1 as SGHDT and CDR2 as YYEEEE. V lost 0 bases, J lost 5 bases, and 7 bases stayed unmatched. CDR3 length: 15 amino acids. CDR3 coding DNA: TGTGCCAGCAGCTTGGCCGGAGGGGGCGGGTATGGCTACACCTTC. Its protein product is CASSLAGGGGYGYTF.

This clone occurred a few times. The chain combines TRBV12-5 with TRBJ2-1; 14 bases line up with TRBD2. The V gene's germline CDR1 is LGHNT and CDR2 FRNRAP. The CDR3 runs to 17 residues. Unmatched junction bases numbered 7, after V lost 1 base and J lost 8 bases. CDR3 sequence: CASGLGAGTSGSHEQFF. The CDR3 DNA follows: TGTGCTAGTGGTTTGGGCGCCGGGACTAGCGGGAGTCATGAGCAGTTCTTC. Full variable domain (missing parts from reference TRBV12-5 and TRBJ2-1): DARVTQTPRHKVTEMGQEVTMRCQPILGHNTVFWYRQTMMQGLELLAYFRNRAPLDDSGMPKDRFSAEMPDATLATLKIQPSEPRDSAVYFCASGLGAGTSGSHEQFFGPGTRLTVL.

The J gene is TRBJ2-5, the V gene TRBV3-1 (or the pseudogene TRBV3-2), with D uncertain. Germline CDR1 is LGHDT and CDR2 is YNNKEL (reference sequence). V was trimmed by 4 bases and J by 5 bases, leaving 17 bases between them. The CDR3 has 15 amino acids. The CDR3 protein is CASSPAPQEFETQYF. The CDR3 DNA sequence: TGTGCCAGCAGCCCCGCCCCCCAGGAATTTGAGACCCAGTACTTC.

This clone occurred once. V is TRBV7-9 and J is TRBJ1-1; D call uncertain. Per germline, CDR1 SEHNR and CDR2 FQNEAQ (reference sequence). V was pared by 4 bases and J by 3 bases, with 12 bases between. The length of the CDR3 is 14 residues. Here the CDR3 reads CASSSLSLDTEAFF. CDR3 sequence (DNA): TGTGCCAGCAGCTCACTTAGTTTGGACACTGAAGCTTTCTTT.

The chain links TRBV28 to TRBJ1-5; 9 bases map to TRBD1. CDR1 and CDR2 from the germline V gene are MDHEN and SYDVKM. This CDR3 is 20 amino acids long. V lost 1 base and J lost 1; bases outside the gene matches: 14. The CDR3 nucleotides read TGTGCCAGCAGTTTATTAATAAACAGGGGGCGCGTCTCCAGCAATCAGCCCCAGCATTTT. Translation gives CASSLLINRGRVSSNQPQHF.

The J gene is TRBJ2-2, the V gene TRBV9; 8 nucleotides agree with TRBD1. This CDR3 is 16 amino acids long. Unmatched junction bases numbered 9, after V lost 7 bases and J lost 1 base. Germline V gene sequence: CDR1 SGDLS, CDR2 YYNGEE. This CDR3 reads CASSDRAAGNTGELFF. In DNA, the CDR3 is TGTGCCAGCTCGGACAGGGCAGCGGGGAACACCGGGGAGCTGTTTTTT.

This clone was found once. This rearrangement joins TRBV6-1 to TRBJ2-5; a weak D match, TRBD1 (5 bases). Germline values: CDR1 MNHNS, CDR2 SASEGT. CDR3 length equals 15 residues. The V end was cut by 3 bases, the J end by 5 bases, with 16 bases between. CDR3 region: CASSDPARARETQYF. The CDR3 nucleotides are TGTGCCAGCAGTGACCCGGCCAGGGCTAGGGAGACCCAGTACTTC.

CDR3 sequence: CASSYSKMGSPTDTQYF. The CDR3 DNA follows: TGTGCCAGCAGTTACTCGAAAATGGGCAGTCCTACAGATACGCAGTATTTT. V usage is TRBV6-2 or TRBV6-3 and J usage is TRBJ2-3, with D hard to call. The length of the CDR3 is 17 residues. V was shortened by 0 bases and J by 3 bases, with 16 bases between the two germline ends. The germline CDR1 and CDR2 sequences are MNHEY and SVGEGT.

This rearrangement joins TRBV5-4 to TRBJ2-5, with a tentative D call TRBD2 (6 bases). The CDR3 spans 15 residues. Trimming removed 0 bases from V and 5 bases from J, with 14 bases in between. The V gene's germline CDR1 is SGHNT and CDR2 YYREEE (reference sequence). For the CDR3, the DNA is TGTGCCAGCAGCTTGGCGGGAGTGGGCCTCGAGACCCAGTACTTC. This gives the protein CASSLAGVGLETQYF.

The chain recombines TRBV7-9 with TRBJ2-5, with D perhaps TRBD1 (6 bases). Trimming shortened V by 1 base and J by 2 bases, and 8 bases separated the two germline ends. Germline CDR1 and CDR2: SEHNR and FQNEAQ (reference sequence). The CDR3 covers 14 residues. The CDR3 reads CASSLGGHQETQYF. The CDR3 DNA follows: TGTGCCAGCAGCTTAGGGGGGCATCAAGAGACCCAGTACTTC.

The chain has TRBV6-2 or TRBV6-3 and TRBJ2-5; weak D call: TRBD2 (6 bases). Deletions cut 6 bases from V and 4 bases from J, with 21 bases between. CDR1 is MNHEY and CDR2 is SVGEGT in the germline V gene. The CDR3 contains 16 residues. The CDR3 here is CASSQRGTAFSETQYF. The CDR3 region has the DNA TGTGCCAGCAGCCAACGGGGGACCGCCTTTTCAGAGACCCAGTACTTC.

The rearrangement links TRBV7-9 to TRBJ2-3, with D perhaps matching TRBD1 (5 bases). Germline lookup yields CDR1 SEHNR and CDR2 FQNEAQ (reference sequence). The length of the CDR3 is 14 residues. Trimming shortened V by 4 bases and J by 4 bases, and 12 bases separated the two germline ends. The CDR3 nucleotides read TGTGCCAGCAGCTCCACCAGGGTCGCAGATACGCAGTATTTT. Translation: CASSSTRVADTQYF.

This clone was detected once. The chain employs TRBV6-6 and TRBJ2-7; 11 bases are a match to TRBD1. Trimming cost V 7 bases and J 5 bases; bases outside gene matches: 7. The CDR3 sequence is 14 residues long. From germline, CDR1 is MNHNY and CDR2 SVGAGI (reference sequence). The chain's CDR3 is CASTFRTGGDEQYF. For the CDR3, the DNA is TGTGCCAGCACTTTCAGGACAGGGGGCGACGAGCAGTACTTC.

The chain combines TRBV6-5 with TRBJ2-7, with D possibly being TRBD2 (6 bases). V was shortened by 4 bases and J by 6 bases, with 16 bases between the two germline ends. The CDR3 length is 14 residues. The germline V gene has CDR1 MNHEY and CDR2 SVGAGI. CDR3 bases: TGTGCCAGCAGTTTCCGGGGGATCAAAGGCGAGCAGTACTTC. Translated: CASSFRGIKGEQYF.